The rows below give T cell receptor beta chains drawn from one sample of a study of blood T cell repertoires in COVID-19. TCRdb's table, derived via immunoSEQ multiplex PCR, lists solely in-frame clones and lacks some. The sample shows 270,000 or so clones, approximately 89% of them seen only once. The specimen was PBMCs or T cells enriched from blood (not recorded which). Receptors were obtained from a woman aged 18 to 35 who had recovered from COVID-19. Each CDR3 is given with its conserved first and last residue. D genes are given only for firm matches. Size tells how often a clone was seen (once, few, many) or the class of an expanded clone, and some rows leave it out.

J	size	V	D	DNA	CDR3
TRBJ2-7	NA	TRBV30	NA	TGTGCCTGGAGTGTAAGGGGCGGATTCGACGAGCAGTACTTC	CAWSVRGGFDEQYF
TRBJ1-1	NA	TRBV12-5	NA	TGTGCTAGTGGTCAGGAACTCACTGAAGCTTTCTTT	CASGQELTEAFF
TRBJ2-7	NA	TRBV27	TRBD1	TGTGCCAGCAGTTGGACAGGTATAGGTTACGAGCAGTACTTC	CASSWTGIGYEQYF
TRBJ1-6	once	TRBV28	NA	TGTGCCAGCTCATCTGGTCAGTCAAATTCACCCCTCCACTTT	CASSSGQSNSPLHF
TRBJ1-2	NA	TRBV3-1/TRBV3-2	NA	TGTGCCAGCAGCCACCCCCCACCAGGGAACTATGGCTACACCTTC	CASSHPPPGNYGYTF
TRBJ2-5	NA	TRBV7-8	NA	TGTGCCAGCAGCTTAGGAGGGACAAGGGAAGTCCAAGAGACCCAGTACTTC	CASSLGGTREVQETQYF
TRBJ2-3	NA	TRBV25-1	NA	TGTGCCAGCAGTGGTATGAGTGAGACAGATACGCAGTATTTT	CASSGMSETDTQYF
TRBJ2-1	NA	TRBV7-6	TRBD2	TGTGCCAGCAGCCCGCGTGGAGGACTAGCGGGGGCTCAGTACAATGAGCAGTTCTTC	CASSPRGGLAGAQYNEQFF
TRBJ2-5	NA	TRBV2	TRBD2	TGTGCCAGCAGTGGAACTAGCGGGGGGGTTTACGACCAAGAGACCCAGTACTTC	CASSGTSGGVYDQETQYF
TRBJ1-2	NA	TRBV2	NA	TGTGCCAGCGCACGGGAATCGGGGGGCTACACCTTC	CASARESGGYTF
TRBJ2-1	once	TRBV27	TRBD1	TGTGCCAGCAGTTTGAGCTACCGGGACAGGGTTTACAATGAGCAGTTCTTC	CASSLSYRDRVYNEQFF
TRBJ1-2	NA	TRBV7-2	NA	TGTGCCAGCAGCTTCCGGGAGACTACCTATGGCTACACCTTC	CASSFRETTYGYTF
TRBJ1-1	NA	TRBV3-1/TRBV3-2	NA	TGTGCCAGCAGCCAACTCGGGACAGAAGCTTTCTTT	CASSQLGTEAFF
TRBJ1-4	NA	TRBV4-1	TRBD1	TGCGCCAGCAGCCGAGAGAGGCAGGGGGCAGAAAAACTGTTTTTT	CASSRERQGAEKLFF
TRBJ2-7	few	TRBV10-3	NA	TGTGCCATCAGTGATGCCAGGGGATCTACCTATTACGAGCAGTACTTC	CAISDARGSTYYEQYF
TRBJ1-4	NA	TRBV19	NA	TGTGCCAGTAGTGTCGAACCGGGGTGGGCTAATGAAAAACTGTTTTTT	CASSVEPGWANEKLFF
TRBJ2-2	NA	TRBV9	TRBD1	TGTGCCAGCAGCGTAGCGGGACAGGGGTACACCGGGGAGCTGTTTTTT	CASSVAGQGYTGELFF
TRBJ1-1	NA	TRBV19	NA	TGTGCCAGTAGTATTGCAGGGGCCAGAGCGAACACTGAAGCTTTCTTT	CASSIAGARANTEAFF
TRBJ2-2	NA	TRBV6-4	TRBD1	TGTGCCAGCAGAGATGGGACAGCGAACACCGGGGAGCTGTTTTTT	CASRDGTANTGELFF
TRBJ2-3	NA	TRBV5-4	TRBD2	TGTGCCAGCAGACTAGCGGGGACGGTTGGGGATACGCAGTATTTT	CASRLAGTVGDTQYF
TRBJ1-2	NA	TRBV3-1/TRBV3-2	TRBD1	TGTGCCAGCAGCCATACAGGGGGCGAACCCTATGGCTACACCTTC	CASSHTGGEPYGYTF
TRBJ2-7	once	TRBV3-1/TRBV3-2	NA	TGTGCCAGCAGCCCAAACTTTGGTCCCCCCGAGTACTCCTACGAGCAGTACTTC	CASSPNFGPPEYSYEQYF
TRBJ2-1	NA	TRBV11-2	TRBD2	TGTGCCAGCAGCTTCAATAGCGGGGGCCTATACAATGAGCAGTTCTTC	CASSFNSGGLYNEQFF
TRBJ2-5	NA	TRBV7-9	TRBD1	TGTGCCAGCAGCGTACCACAGGGGGCAGTAGAGACCCAGTACTTC	CASSVPQGAVETQYF
TRBJ2-5	NA	TRBV5-4	NA	TGTGCCAGCAGATACGGGAACTATCTGGAGACCCAGTACTTC	CASRYGNYLETQYF
TRBJ1-5	NA	TRBV6-5	NA	TGTGCCAGCAGGGCTGCAGGGAATCAGCCCCAGCATTTT	CASRAAGNQPQHF
TRBJ1-4	NA	TRBV27	NA	TGTGCCAGCAGGCGTAATGAAAAACTGTTTTTT	CASRRNEKLFF
TRBJ1-2	NA	TRBV7-2	TRBD1	TGTGCCAGCAGCTCCGGGATAGGGGGCGGGTATGGCTACACCTTC	CASSSGIGGGYGYTF
TRBJ2-5	NA	TRBV27	TRBD2	TGTGCCAGACTAGCGGAGGAAGAGACCCAGTACTTC	CARLAEEETQYF
TRBJ1-4	NA	TRBV18	TRBD1	TGTGCCAGCTCACCGGACAGGGGGAATGAAAAACTGTTTTTT	CASSPDRGNEKLFF
TRBJ2-7	NA	TRBV7-2	NA	TGTGCCAGCAGCCGCACACAGGGTTACGAGCAGTACTTC	CASSRTQGYEQYF
TRBJ2-1	NA	TRBV5-1	NA	TGCGCCAGCAGCTTGGTCGAGACAGGAGGAAACAATGAGCAGTTCTTC	CASSLVETGGNNEQFF
TRBJ1-1	NA	TRBV5-1	NA	TGCGCCAGCAGCTTGTTTCAGGATGGGAACACTGAAGCTTTCTTT	CASSLFQDGNTEAFF
TRBJ2-2	NA	TRBV19	NA	TGTGCCAGTAGTATAAGACAGGTCGACGCCGGGGAGCTGTTTTTT	CASSIRQVDAGELFF
TRBJ2-7	NA	TRBV7-2	TRBD2	TGTGCCAGCAGCTTAGACGGGGGGGAACCCTACGAGCAGTACTTC	CASSLDGGEPYEQYF
TRBJ1-1	NA	TRBV6-1	NA	TGTGCCAGCAGTGAAGCTGGGGGGACTCTTACTGCTTTCTTT	CASSEAGGTLTAFF
TRBJ2-7	NA	TRBV3-1/TRBV3-2	TRBD1	TGTGCCGCGGCTCGGGGGACAGGTCTGCACGAGCAGTACTTC	CAAARGTGLHEQYF
TRBJ1-6	NA	TRBV7-9	TRBD1	TGTGCCAGCAGCGCTTGGACAGGGTATAATTCACCCCTCCACTTT	CASSAWTGYNSPLHF
TRBJ2-2	few	TRBV10-1	NA	TGCGCCAGCAGTGAGTTTCGGGCCGGGGAGCTGTTTTTT	CASSEFRAGELFF
TRBJ2-5	NA	TRBV30	TRBD2	TGTGCCTGGAGTGTAAAATCCGGGACTAGCGGGAGGAGGGAGACCCAGTACTTC	CAWSVKSGTSGRRETQYF
TRBJ2-7	NA	TRBV28	NA	TGTGCCAGCAGTGTTGGATTGGGGCTCTACGAGCAGTACTTC	CASSVGLGLYEQYF
TRBJ2-2	NA	TRBV3-1/TRBV3-2	TRBD1	TGTGCCAGCAGCCAAGGACAGGGAGACACCGGGGAGCTGTTTTTT	CASSQGQGDTGELFF
TRBJ2-7	many	TRBV7-9	NA	TGTGCCAGCAGCCAACTTTACGAGCAGTACTTC	CASSQLYEQYF
TRBJ1-3	NA	TRBV11-2	TRBD1	TGTGCCAGCAGCTTAGTACGGTTCCAGGGGGAGCACTCTGGAAACACCATATATTTT	CASSLVRFQGEHSGNTIYF
TRBJ2-3	NA	TRBV12-3/TRBV12-4	TRBD2	TGTGCCAGCAGGTTCGGGAGGGATACGCAGTATTTT	CASRFGRDTQYF
TRBJ1-1	NA	TRBV10-1	NA	TGCGCCAGCAGTCGTACATTGAACACTGAAGCTTTCTTT	CASSRTLNTEAFF
TRBJ2-7	NA	TRBV27	NA	TGTGCCAGCAGTTGGCGGGACCCCTACGAGCAGTACTTC	CASSWRDPYEQYF
TRBJ1-5	NA	TRBV30	NA	TGTGCCTGGCCAGGGTACTATAGCAATCAGCCCCAGCATTTT	CAWPGYYSNQPQHF
TRBJ1-2	NA	TRBV30	NA	TGTGCCTGGAGTGGGCGGGCCCTAACTAACTATGGCTACACCTTC	CAWSGRALTNYGYTF
TRBJ1-6	NA	TRBV7-6	TRBD1	TGTGCCAGTAGGGGGCCCGGAAGATATTCACCCCTCCACTTT	CASRGPGRYSPLHF
TRBJ1-3	NA	TRBV7-9	NA	TGTGCCAGCAGCTTAGCAGGGGCGAGCTCTGGAAACACCATATATTTT	CASSLAGASSGNTIYF
TRBJ1-2	NA	TRBV15	NA	TGTGCCACCAGCAGAGGGACAGAAGGCGTCCATCCTTATGGCTACACCTTC	CATSRGTEGVHPYGYTF
TRBJ2-7	NA	TRBV7-2	TRBD2	TGTGCCAGCAGCTCTAGCGGGGGGGCGGGAGAGCAGTACTTC	CASSSSGGAGEQYF